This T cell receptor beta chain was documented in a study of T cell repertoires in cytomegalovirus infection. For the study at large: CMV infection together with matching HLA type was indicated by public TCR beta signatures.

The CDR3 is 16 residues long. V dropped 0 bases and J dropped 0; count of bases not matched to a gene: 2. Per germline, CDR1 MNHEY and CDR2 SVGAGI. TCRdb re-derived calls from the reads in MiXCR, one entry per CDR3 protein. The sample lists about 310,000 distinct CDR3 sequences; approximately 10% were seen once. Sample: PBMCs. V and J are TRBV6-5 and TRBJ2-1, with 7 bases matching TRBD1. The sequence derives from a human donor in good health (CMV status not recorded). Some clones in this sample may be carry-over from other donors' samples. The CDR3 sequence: CASSYSRGPSYNEQFF. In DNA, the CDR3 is TGTGCCAGCAGTTACTCGAGGGGGCCCTCCTACAATGAGCAGTTCTTC.